The present T cell receptor (beta chain) was sequenced within a study of response to subunit inactivated influenza vaccine. Regarding the study as a whole: Each seasonal influenza vaccination, the authors suggested, recruits few new T cells.

Via MiXCR, TCRdb re-called the RT-PCR reads, giving one row per CDR3 protein. Of 700,000 to 800,000 distinct CDR3 sequences listed, around a sixth were seen once; the top ten hold about a tenth. This clonotype was recorded a few times. Antigen unknown. The TCR was taken from a man over 45 who received an inactivated influenza vaccine. The source material was PBMCs from blood, sampled about 5 days after vaccination.

Here the CDR3 DNA reads TGTGCCTGGAGAACAGGGGGTCACGGGGAGCTGTTTTTT. Translating it yields CAWRTGGHGELFF. The chain uses TRBV30 and TRBJ2-2, with 8 bases that match TRBD1. With V trimmed by 3 bases and J by 7 bases, 4 bases remained unmatched. Germline V gene sequence: CDR1 GTSNPN, CDR2 SVGIG (reference sequence). The CDR3 is 13 residues long.